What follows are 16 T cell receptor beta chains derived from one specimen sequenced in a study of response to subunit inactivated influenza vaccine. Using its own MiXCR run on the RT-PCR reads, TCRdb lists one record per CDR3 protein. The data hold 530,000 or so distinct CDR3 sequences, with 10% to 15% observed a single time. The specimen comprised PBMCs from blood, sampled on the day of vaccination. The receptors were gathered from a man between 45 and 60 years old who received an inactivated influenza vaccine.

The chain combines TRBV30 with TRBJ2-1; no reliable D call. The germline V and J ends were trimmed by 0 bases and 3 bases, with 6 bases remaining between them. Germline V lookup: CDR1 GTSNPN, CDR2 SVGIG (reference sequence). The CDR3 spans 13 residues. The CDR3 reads CAWSVGHYNEQFF. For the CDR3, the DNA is TGTGCCTGGAGTGTAGGGCACTACAATGAGCAGTTCTTC. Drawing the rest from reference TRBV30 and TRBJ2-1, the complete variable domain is SQTIHQWPATLVQPVGSPLSLECTVEGTSNPNLYWYRQAAGRGLQLLFYSVGIGQISSEVPQNLSASRPQDRQFILSSKKLLLSDSGFYLCAWSVGHYNEQFFGPGTRLTVL.

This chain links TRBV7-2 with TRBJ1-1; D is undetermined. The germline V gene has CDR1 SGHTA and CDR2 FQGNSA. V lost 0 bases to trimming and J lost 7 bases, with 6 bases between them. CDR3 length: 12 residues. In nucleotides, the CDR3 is TGTGCCAGCAGCTTAGCCATATTTGAAGCTTTCTTT. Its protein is CASSLAIFEAFF.

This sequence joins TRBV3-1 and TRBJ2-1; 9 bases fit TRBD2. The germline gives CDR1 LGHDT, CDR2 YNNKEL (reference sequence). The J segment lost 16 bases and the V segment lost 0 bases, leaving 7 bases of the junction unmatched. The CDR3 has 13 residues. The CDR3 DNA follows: TGTGCCAGCAGCCAAGATAGGGCTAGCGGGATCTTCTTC. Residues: CASSQDRASGIFF.

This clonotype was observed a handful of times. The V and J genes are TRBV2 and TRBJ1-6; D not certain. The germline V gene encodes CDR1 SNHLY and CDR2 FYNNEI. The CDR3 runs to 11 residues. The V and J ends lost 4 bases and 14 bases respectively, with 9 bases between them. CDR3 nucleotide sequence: TGTGCCAGCAGTGTGGTCAGTACCCTCCACTTT. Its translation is CASSVVSTLHF.

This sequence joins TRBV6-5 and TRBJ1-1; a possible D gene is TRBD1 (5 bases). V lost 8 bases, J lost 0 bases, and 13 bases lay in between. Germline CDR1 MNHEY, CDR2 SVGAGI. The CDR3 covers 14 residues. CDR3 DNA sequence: TGTGCCAGCGGTTCGGGGCTCATGAACACTGAAGCTTTCTTT. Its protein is CASGSGLMNTEAFF.

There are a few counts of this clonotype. The CDR3 DNA reads TGTGCCATCACGGAGGGGGCTGGCTACACCTTC. This sequence encodes CAITEGAGYTF. The V call is TRBV10-3, the J call TRBJ1-2; 7 bases agree with TRBD1. Looked up from germline, CDR1 is ENHRY and CDR2 is SYGVKD. This CDR3 has 11 residues. V trimming: 7 bases; J trimming: 7 bases; junction bases outside the gene matches: 3.

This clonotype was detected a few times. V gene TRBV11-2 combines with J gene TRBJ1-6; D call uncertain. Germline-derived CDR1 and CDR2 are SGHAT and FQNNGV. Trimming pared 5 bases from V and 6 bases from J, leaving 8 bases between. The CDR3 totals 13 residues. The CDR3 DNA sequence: TGTGCCAGCAGCCCCACAACTAATTCACCCCTCCACTTT. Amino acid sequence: CASSPTTNSPLHF.

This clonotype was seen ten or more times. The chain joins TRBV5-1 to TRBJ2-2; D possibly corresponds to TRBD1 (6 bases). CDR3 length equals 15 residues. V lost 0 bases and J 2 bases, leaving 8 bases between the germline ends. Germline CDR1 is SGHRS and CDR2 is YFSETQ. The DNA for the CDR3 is TGCGCCAGCAGCTTGGACAGGGCAAACACCGGGGAGCTGTTTTTT. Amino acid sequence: CASSLDRANTGELFF.

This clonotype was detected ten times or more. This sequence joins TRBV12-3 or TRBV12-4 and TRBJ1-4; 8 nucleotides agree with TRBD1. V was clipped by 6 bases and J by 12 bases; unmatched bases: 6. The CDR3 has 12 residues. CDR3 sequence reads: CASSTTGEELFF. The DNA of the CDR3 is TGTGCCAGCAGCACGACAGGGGAGGAACTGTTTTTT.

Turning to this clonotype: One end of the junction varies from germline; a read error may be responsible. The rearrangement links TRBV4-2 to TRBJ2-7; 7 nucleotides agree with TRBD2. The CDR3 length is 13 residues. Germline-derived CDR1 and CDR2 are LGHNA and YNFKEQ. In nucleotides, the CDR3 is TGTGCCATCAGCCCCGGGACTACCCACGAGCAGTACTTC. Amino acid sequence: CAISPGTTHEQYF.

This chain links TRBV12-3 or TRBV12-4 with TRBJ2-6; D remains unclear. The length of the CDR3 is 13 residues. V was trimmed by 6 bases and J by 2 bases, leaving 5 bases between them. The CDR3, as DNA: TGTGCCAGCAGCAAAACTGGGGCCAACGTCCTGACTTTC. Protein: CASSKTGANVLTF.

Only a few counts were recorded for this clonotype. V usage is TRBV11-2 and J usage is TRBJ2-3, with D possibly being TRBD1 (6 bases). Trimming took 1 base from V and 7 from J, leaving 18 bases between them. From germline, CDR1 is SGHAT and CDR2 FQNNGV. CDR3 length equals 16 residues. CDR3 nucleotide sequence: TGTGCCAGCAGCTTAGGCGTCAGGGGTGCAGTACATACGCAGTATTTT. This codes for CASSLGVRGAVHTQYF. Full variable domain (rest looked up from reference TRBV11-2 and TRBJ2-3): EAGVAQSPRYKIIEKRQSVAFWCNPISGHATLYWYQQILGQGPKLLIQFQNNGVVDDSQLPKDRFSAERLKGVDSTLKIQPAKLEDSAVYLCASSLGVRGAVHTQYFGPGTRLTVL.

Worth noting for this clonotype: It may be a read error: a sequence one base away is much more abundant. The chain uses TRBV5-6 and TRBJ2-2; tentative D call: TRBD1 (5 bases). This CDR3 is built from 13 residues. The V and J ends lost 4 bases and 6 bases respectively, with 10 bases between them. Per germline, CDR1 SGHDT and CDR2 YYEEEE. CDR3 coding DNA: TGTGCCAGCAGCGTAGGGGTGGCCGGGGAGCTGTTTTTT. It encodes CASSVGVAGELFF.

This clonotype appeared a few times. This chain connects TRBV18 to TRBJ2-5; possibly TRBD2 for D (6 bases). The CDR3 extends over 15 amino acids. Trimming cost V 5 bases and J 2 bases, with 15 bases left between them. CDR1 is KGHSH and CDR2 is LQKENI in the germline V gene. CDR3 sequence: CASSANGTPQETQYF. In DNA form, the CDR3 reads TGTGCCAGCTCAGCTAACGGGACTCCTCAAGAGACCCAGTACTTC.

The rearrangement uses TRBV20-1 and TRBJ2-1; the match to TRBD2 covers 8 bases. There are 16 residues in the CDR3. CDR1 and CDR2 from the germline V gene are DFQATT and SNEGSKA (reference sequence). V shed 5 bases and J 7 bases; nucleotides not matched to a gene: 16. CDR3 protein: CSASRTLSGTLNEQFF. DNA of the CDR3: TGCAGTGCTTCCCGAACTCTTAGCGGGACTCTTAATGAGCAGTTCTTC.

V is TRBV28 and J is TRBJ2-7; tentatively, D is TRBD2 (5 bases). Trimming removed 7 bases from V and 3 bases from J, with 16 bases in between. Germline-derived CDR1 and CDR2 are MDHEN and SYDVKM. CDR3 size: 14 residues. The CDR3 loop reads CASIRTGAGYEQYF. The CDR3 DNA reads TGTGCCAGCATCAGAACGGGTGCGGGCTACGAGCAGTACTTC.